The 2 T cell receptor beta chains reported below all come from one sample, sequenced in a study of cytomegalovirus exposure and HLA in healthy donors. The repertoire was sequenced with immunoSEQ multiplex PCR; TCRdb's copy has only in-frame clones and lacks some. The top ten clones hold 2.1% of a sample with some 150,000 clones, around 83% of them seen once. Sequenced sample: PBMCs. The receptors were sampled from a human donor in good health.

Only one count was recorded for this clone. The V gene is TRBV20-1, the J gene TRBJ2-5, with 10 bases aligning to TRBD1. Germline V lookup: CDR1 DFQATT, CDR2 SNEGSKA (reference sequence). This CDR3 has 11 residues. After removal of 3 bases from V and 13 bases from J, the junction contained 5 bases not matched to a gene. The CDR3: CSARGQGPLYF. The CDR3 coding sequence is TGCAGTGCTAGGGGACAGGGGCCCCTGTACTTC.

The genes are TRBV5-1 and TRBJ2-7; a possible D gene is TRBD2 (6 bases). CDR1 and CDR2 from the germline V gene are SGHRS and YFSETQ. Trimming cost V 4 bases and J 0 bases, with 14 bases left between them. The CDR3 length is 15 residues. CDR3 sequence (DNA): TGCGCCAGCAGCGGGAGGTCACTAGACTCCTACGAGCAGTACTTC. This translates into CASSGRSLDSYEQYF. Full variable domain (outside the CDR3, taken from reference TRBV5-1 and TRBJ2-7): KAGVTQTPRYLIKTRGQQVTLSCSPISGHRSVSWYQQTPGQGLQFLFEYFSETQRNKGNFPGRFSGRQFSNSRSEMNVSTLELGDSALYLCASSGRSLDSYEQYFGPGTRLTVT.